Following are 30 T cell receptor beta chains from one sample sequenced in a study of T cell repertoires in aging, cancer and after chemotherapy. TCR beta rearrangements were amplified from peripheral blood genomic DNA. A mixed TRB-A/B primer pool amplified rearranged TRB by multiplex touch-down PCR. A single record per CDR3 protein comes from TCRdb applying MiXCR to the multiplex PCR reads. The sample records thousands of distinct CDR3 sequences, less than 40% being singletons. Sequencing used blood. These receptors all stem from a human donor in good health.

V usage is TRBV5-1 and J usage is TRBJ2-1; TRBD2 matches 7 bases. This CDR3 contains 15 residues. V gave up 4 bases and J gave up 4 bases; unmatched junction bases: 8. Germline CDR1 is SGHRS and CDR2 is YFSETQ. The DNA of the CDR3 is TGCGCCAGCAGCCATCTAGCGGATATGTACAATGAGCAGTTCTTC. This gives the protein CASSHLADMYNEQFF.

The gene calls are TRBV5-4 and TRBJ1-2, with TRBD1 matching 8 bases. Looked up from germline, CDR1 is SGHNT and CDR2 is YYREEE (reference sequence). This CDR3 region has 14 residues. V was pared by 4 bases and J by 4 bases, with 6 bases of the junction left unmatched. CDR3 DNA sequence: TGTGCCAGCAGCCCAACAGGGGGAATCTATGGCTACACCTTC. Encoded protein: CASSPTGGIYGYTF.

The chain is built from TRBV6-5 and TRBJ2-5, with TRBD2 matching 7 bases. CDR3 size: 14 residues. The V gene's germline CDR1 is MNHEY and CDR2 SVGAGI. V was clipped by 6 bases and J by 4 bases; unmatched bases: 8. CDR3 bases: TGTGCCAGCAGATACAATGGGGGGGGAGAGACCCAGTACTTC. Protein product: CASRYNGGGETQYF.

The chain has TRBV29-1 and TRBJ1-1; D perhaps matches TRBD1 (5 bases). CDR1 is SQVTM and CDR2 is ANQGSEA in the germline V gene. Trimming shortened V by 3 bases and J by 1 base, and 18 bases separated the two germline ends. The CDR3 runs 16 residues. The CDR3 spells CSVDHTLGATNTEAFF. The DNA for the CDR3 is TGCAGCGTTGACCACACTTTAGGGGCTACGAACACTGAAGCTTTCTTT. Supplemented by reference TRBV29-1 and TRBJ1-1, the full variable domain reads SAVISQKPSRDICQRGTSLTIQCQVDSQVTMMFWYRQQPGQSLTLIATANQGSEATYESGFVIDKFPISRPNLTFSTLTVSNMSPEDSSIYLCSVDHTLGATNTEAFFGQGTRLTVV.

This clonotype qualifies as medium-sized. CDR3 bases: TGCAGCGTAGGGCAGGGGAATCAGCCCCAGCATTTT. It encodes CSVGQGNQPQHF. The V gene is TRBV29-1, the J gene TRBJ1-5; a weak D match, TRBD1 (6 bases). V was shortened by 6 bases and J by 4 bases, with 10 bases between the two germline ends. The CDR3 totals 12 residues. CDR1 SQVTM and CDR2 ANQGSEA come from the germline V gene.

In its sample, this clonotype ranks as medium-sized. The chain is built from TRBV12-3 or TRBV12-4 and TRBJ2-2; D unclear. This CDR3 has 14 residues. Trimming pared 3 bases from V and 2 bases from J, leaving 7 bases between. The CDR3 DNA follows: TGTGCCAGCAGTTTCGGTTCCAACACCGGGGAGCTGTTTTTT. Protein: CASSFGSNTGELFF.

The V gene is TRBV12-3 or TRBV12-4, the J gene TRBJ2-3; unclear D gene. V gave up 7 bases and J gave up 5 bases, with 10 bases separating them. This CDR3 is 12 amino acids long. This CDR3 is CASNPSLDTQYF. CDR3 nucleotides: TGTGCCAGCAACCCTTCCCTAGATACGCAGTATTTT.

The V gene is TRBV7-2, the J gene TRBJ2-7; D call uncertain. Germline assignment: CDR1 SGHTA and CDR2 FQGNSA. The CDR3 totals 13 residues. V lost 1 base, J lost 4 bases, and 8 bases lay in between. The CDR3 coding sequence is TGTGCCAGCAGCTTAGAAGTGAGGTACGAGCAGTACTTC. Protein product: CASSLEVRYEQYF.

In its sample, this clonotype was seen a few times. The chain has TRBV6-8 and TRBJ2-7; D remains ambiguous. The CDR3 totals 14 residues. Germline-derived CDR1 and CDR2 are MNHGY and SAAAGT. Trimming removed 4 bases from V and 0 bases from J, with 10 bases in between. The DNA of the CDR3 is TGTGCCAGCAGTTTTAGGCCCAGCTCCTACGAGCAGTACTTC. It is translated as CASSFRPSSYEQYF.

The chain couples TRBV5-5 to TRBJ1-2; D is possibly TRBD1 (6 bases). Germline values: CDR1 SGHKS, CDR2 YYEKEE (reference sequence). V lost 4 bases, J lost 3 bases, and 10 bases lay in between. This CDR3 has 13 amino acids. This chain's CDR3 is CASSRRGHYGYTF. In nucleotides, the CDR3 is TGTGCCAGCAGCCGCAGGGGTCACTATGGCTACACCTTC.

The chain links TRBV5-5 to TRBJ1-2, with a tentative D call TRBD1 (5 bases). V was shortened by 2 bases and J by 8 bases, with 19 bases between the two germline ends. The CDR3 spans 15 residues. From germline, CDR1 is SGHKS and CDR2 YYEKEE (reference sequence). CDR3 protein: CASSFQGSLGNGYTF. CDR3 DNA sequence: TGTGCCAGCAGCTTTCAGGGCTCTCTGGGTAACGGCTACACCTTC.

This chain connects TRBV7-2 to TRBJ1-3; TRBD1 might be the D (6 bases). This CDR3 region has 14 residues. In germline, CDR1 is SGHTA, CDR2 FQGNSA. V was trimmed by 5 bases and J by 2 bases, leaving 10 bases between them. The CDR3 nucleotides read TGTGCCAGCAGCCGTGACAGGACTGGAAACACCATATATTTT. Its translation is CASSRDRTGNTIYF.

This clonotype was observed a single time. The chain joins TRBV27 to TRBJ1-1; D is possibly TRBD1 (5 bases). The CDR3 length is 18 residues. The V and J ends lost 6 bases and 0 bases respectively, with 23 bases between them. Germline V gene lookup returns CDR1 MNHEY and CDR2 SMNVEV (reference sequence). This chain's CDR3 is CASSHSLLGGAMNTEAFF. The CDR3 nucleotides read TGTGCCAGCAGCCACTCCCTCTTAGGTGGGGCCATGAACACTGAAGCTTTCTTT.

This clonotype came up a few times. The chain combines TRBV24-1 with TRBJ1-5, with no clear D. Germline V gene data show CDR1 as KGHDR and CDR2 as SFDVKD. Trimming pared 4 bases from V and 5 bases from J, leaving 11 bases between. The CDR3 runs to 14 residues. Here the CDR3 DNA reads TGTGCCACCAGTGACTTCAGCGTTTATCAGCCCCAGCATTTT. This translates into CATSDFSVYQPQHF.

The CDR3 nucleotides read TGTGCCAGCAGTTACCGAATACAGGCGAGCAATCAGCCCCAGCATTTT. Translation gives CASSYRIQASNQPQHF. The chain employs TRBV6-5 and TRBJ1-5; D possibly corresponds to TRBD1 (5 bases). The CDR3 runs 16 residues. Trimming took off 2 bases at V and 1 base at J, with 12 bases between the two ends. Germline loops: CDR1 MNHEY, CDR2 SVGAGI.

Note on this clonotype: The junction shows a germline mismatch at one end, possibly a read error. V usage is TRBV5-4 and J usage is TRBJ2-6; 8 bases align to TRBD1. CDR3 size: 19 residues. The germline V gene encodes CDR1 SGHNT and CDR2 YYREEE (reference sequence). The CDR3 sequence: CASSHYYRGTLSGANVPTF. DNA of the CDR3: TGTGCCAGCAGCCATTACTACAGGGGGACACTCTCTGGGGCCAACGTCCCGACTTTC.

The chain has TRBV6-1 and TRBJ1-6; 11 positions agree with TRBD1. Germline CDR1 MNHNS, CDR2 SASEGT. The V gene end was trimmed by 5 bases and the J gene end by 8 bases; junction bases not matched to a gene: 5. This CDR3 is built from 15 residues. In nucleotides, the CDR3 is TGTGCCAGCAGTTCAAGGACAGGGGGCCATTCACCCCTCCACTTT. Encoded protein: CASSSRTGGHSPLHF.

V and J are TRBV6-2 or TRBV6-3 and TRBJ2-1, with D possibly being TRBD1 or TRBD2 (5 bases each). The CDR3 runs to 14 residues. Germline V gives CDR1 MNHEY, CDR2 SVGEGT. V lost 7 bases to trimming and J lost 10 bases, with 20 bases between them. CDR3 loop: CASTNSLGVGEQFF. The CDR3, as DNA: TGTGCCAGCACCAACTCACTGGGGGTAGGGGAGCAGTTCTTC.

V usage is TRBV7-6 and J usage is TRBJ2-7, with D perhaps matching TRBD2 (6 bases). The CDR3 is 16 residues long. Germline loops: CDR1 SGHVS, CDR2 FNYEAQ. V was shortened by 4 bases and J by 1 base, with 17 bases between the two germline ends. The CDR3 nucleotides read TGTGCCAGCAGCTCTAGAGCGGGTCCGAGGTCCTACGAGCAGTACTTC. Residues: CASSSRAGPRSYEQYF. Supplemented by reference TRBV7-6 and TRBJ2-7, the full variable domain reads GAGVSQSPRYKVTKRGQDVALRCDPISGHVSLYWYRQALGQGPEFLTYFNYEAQQDKSGLPNDRFSAERPEGSISTLTIQRTEQRDSAMYRCASSSRAGPRSYEQYFGPGTRLTVT.

The rearrangement links TRBV29-1 to TRBJ1-1; TRBD1 aligns across 7 bases. The CDR3 is made up of 17 amino acids. The germline V gene has CDR1 SQVTM and CDR2 ANQGSEA. V lost 2 bases, J lost 4 bases, and 16 bases stayed unmatched. CDR3 nucleotide sequence: TGCAGCGTTGAAATGGGCAGACAGGGAGTCAGCAGCACTGAAGCTTTCTTT. Residues: CSVEMGRQGVSSTEAFF.

This clonotype was found a few times. The CDR3 is CATTRGGQAAVTGNTIYF. DNA for the CDR3: TGTGCCACTACGAGAGGGGGACAGGCCGCCGTTACTGGAAACACCATATATTTT. The genes are TRBV19 and TRBJ1-3, with TRBD1 matching over 8 bases. The CDR3 length is 18 residues. Germline assignment: CDR1 LNHDA and CDR2 SQIVND (reference sequence). V gave up 10 bases and J gave up 2 bases; unmatched junction bases: 19. The full variable domain, in which reference TRBV19 and TRBJ1-3 provide the parts outside the CDR3, is DGGITQSPKYLFRKEGQNVTLSCEQNLNHDAMYWYRQDPGQGLRLIYYSQIVNDFQKGDIAEGYSVSREKKESFPLTVTSAQKNPTAFYLCATTRGGQAAVTGNTIYFGEGSWLTVV.

The chain joins TRBV20-1 to TRBJ2-5; the D gene is possibly TRBD1 (5 bases). CDR1 and CDR2 from the germline V gene are DFQATT and SNEGSKA (reference sequence). V lost 6 bases, J lost 1 base, and 15 bases lay in between. The CDR3 is made up of 14 amino acids. CDR3 sequence reads: CSANGAVFQETQYF. Here the CDR3 DNA reads TGCAGTGCCAATGGGGCGGTTTTCCAAGAGACCCAGTACTTC.

V is TRBV5-4 and J is TRBJ1-6; D is undetermined. Germline values: CDR1 SGHNT, CDR2 YYREEE (reference sequence). Deletions cut 4 bases from V and 8 bases from J, with 16 bases between. This CDR3 is built from 15 residues. For the CDR3, the DNA is TGTGCCAGCAGCCCCGGGATGGCGGGATATTCACCCCTCCACTTT. Translated, it gives CASSPGMAGYSPLHF.

The gene calls are TRBV19 and TRBJ2-5; TRBD2 agrees at 11 bases. V lost 5 bases, J lost 5 bases, and 10 bases stayed unmatched. The CDR3 sequence is 16 residues long. Germline assignment: CDR1 LNHDA and CDR2 SQIVND (reference sequence). The CDR3 loop reads CASSFGSGGAFETQYF. DNA for the CDR3: TGTGCCAGTAGTTTTGGTAGCGGGGGGGCTTTTGAGACCCAGTACTTC.

The chain links TRBV6-5 to TRBJ2-3; 7 bases fit TRBD2. Germline values: CDR1 MNHEY, CDR2 SVGAGI. This CDR3 comprises 14 residues. Trimming removed 6 bases from V and 3 bases from J; junction bases left unmatched: 6. The CDR3, as DNA: TGTGCCAGCAGGACTATGGGGGGGACAGATACGCAGTATTTT. Translation: CASRTMGGTDTQYF.

CDR3 amino acids: CAMTEGLAGGYNEQFF. The CDR3 DNA reads as TGTGCCATGACTGAAGGTCTAGCGGGGGGTTACAATGAGCAGTTCTTC. The rearrangement uses TRBV10-3 and TRBJ2-1, with 11 bases lining up with TRBD2. The CDR3 is made up of 16 amino acids. Per the germline V gene, CDR1 is ENHRY and CDR2 is SYGVKD. J gave up 4 bases and V 9 bases, and 11 bases lay outside the gene matches.

This clonotype was picked up a small number of times. The chain combines TRBV27 with TRBJ2-1; 9 bases fit TRBD2. The V segment lost 4 bases and the J segment 9 bases; nucleotides outside the gene matches: 10. CDR1 MNHEY and CDR2 SMNVEV come from the germline V gene (reference sequence). The CDR3 covers 15 residues. CDR3 DNA sequence: TGTGCCAGCAGTTCCCTGGGACTAGCTGCGGGTGAGCAGTTCTTC. Amino acid sequence: CASSSLGLAAGEQFF.

Sample share makes this clonotype medium-sized. The rearrangement joins TRBV6-5 to TRBJ2-1, with D unclear. Germline V gives CDR1 MNHEY, CDR2 SVGAGI. This CDR3 region has 11 residues. V was trimmed by 7 bases and J by 4 bases, leaving 5 bases between them. CDR3 DNA sequence: TGTGCCAGCACCGAATACAATGAGCAGTTCTTC. This codes for CASTEYNEQFF.

This clonotype has more than one count but fewer than ten. The rearrangement links TRBV12-3 or TRBV12-4 to TRBJ1-5; D unclear. V lost 6 bases, J lost 6 bases, and 12 bases lay in between. The CDR3 extends over 13 amino acids. The CDR3 loop reads CASSDPRRQPQHF. DNA for the CDR3: TGTGCCAGCAGCGACCCCCGTCGTCAGCCCCAGCATTTT.

This sequence joins TRBV30 and TRBJ2-7; TRBD2 is a possible D gene (6 bases). The CDR3 covers 12 residues. The V end lost 5 bases, the J end lost 3 bases, and 11 bases lay between the germline ends. The germline V gene encodes CDR1 GTSNPN and CDR2 SVGIG (reference sequence). The CDR3 DNA sequence: TGTGCCTGGGATTTCGGGGGCTACGAGCAGTACTTC. It yields the protein CAWDFGGYEQYF. Together with reference TRBV30 and TRBJ2-7, the CDR3 gives the full variable domain: SQTIHQWPATLVQPVGSPLSLECTVEGTSNPNLYWYRQAAGRGLQLLFYSVGIGQISSEVPQNLSASRPQDRQFILSSKKLLLSDSGFYLCAWDFGGYEQYFGPGTRLTVT.